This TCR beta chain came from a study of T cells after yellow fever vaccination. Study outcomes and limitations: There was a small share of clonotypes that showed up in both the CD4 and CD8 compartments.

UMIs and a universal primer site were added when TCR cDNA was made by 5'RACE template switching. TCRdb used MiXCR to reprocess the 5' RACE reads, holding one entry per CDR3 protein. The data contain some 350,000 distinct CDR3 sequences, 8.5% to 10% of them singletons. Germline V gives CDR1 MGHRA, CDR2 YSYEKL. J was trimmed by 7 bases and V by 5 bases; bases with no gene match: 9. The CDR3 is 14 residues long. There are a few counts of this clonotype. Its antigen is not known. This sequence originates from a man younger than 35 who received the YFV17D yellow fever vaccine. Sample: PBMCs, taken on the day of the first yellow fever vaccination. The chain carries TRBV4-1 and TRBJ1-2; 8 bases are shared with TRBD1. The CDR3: CASSDRGLRGGYTF. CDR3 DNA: TGCGCCAGCAGCGACAGGGGCCTACGTGGTGGCTACACCTTC.